Below, 8 T cell receptor beta chains from the same sample are listed, as sequenced in a study of graft-versus-host responses after intestinal transplantation. For these receptors, no antigen is known. Profiling relied on immunoSEQ multiplex PCR, and the TCRdb table lists in-frame clones only, not all of them. The sample has 100,000 to 120,000 clones, around 93% seen once. Here the sequenced sample was unstimulated CD8+ T cells sorted from spleen or lymph node cells, taken before intestinal transplant. The receptors here all came from a human donor who received an intestinal transplant.

The V gene is TRBV4-2, the J gene TRBJ2-2, with a tentative D call TRBD1 (6 bases). CDR3 length: 15 amino acids. CDR1 and CDR2 from the germline V gene are LGHNA and YNFKEQ. With 1 base removed from V and 0 bases from J, the gap between germline ends came to 6 bases. The CDR3 loop reads CASSQGDTNTGELFF. CDR3 DNA: TGTGCCAGCAGCCAAGGGGACACGAACACCGGGGAGCTGTTTTTT.

V gene TRBV28 combines with J gene TRBJ1-2, with a possible D match to TRBD1 (5 bases). With 6 bases removed from V and 5 bases from J, the gap between germline ends came to 16 bases. The CDR3 runs 14 residues. Germline values: CDR1 MDHEN, CDR2 SYDVKM. CDR3 in DNA: TGTGCCAGCAGCCCAACCGGGACCTCATATGGCTACACCTTC. This translates into CASSPTGTSYGYTF.

This clone was seen just once. J is TRBJ1-1 and V is TRBV27; 7 bases agree with TRBD1. Germline CDR1 MNHEY, CDR2 SMNVEV (reference sequence). The CDR3 runs to 13 residues. The J segment lost 6 bases and the V segment lost 8 bases, leaving 9 bases of the junction unmatched. CDR3 coding DNA: TGTGCCAGCGGATCTAGACAGGGACCTGAAGCTTTCTTT. This gives the protein CASGSRQGPEAFF.

This chain connects TRBV28 to TRBJ1-5, with 7 bases identical to TRBD1. V lost 6 bases, J lost 4 bases, and 3 bases stayed unmatched. Germline-derived CDR1 and CDR2 are MDHEN and SYDVKM. There are 13 residues in the CDR3. For the CDR3, the DNA is TGTGCCAGCAGCCCAGGGGGAAATCAGCCCCAGCATTTT. This sequence encodes CASSPGGNQPQHF.

The V and J genes are TRBV19 and TRBJ2-7; TRBD2 is a possible D gene (7 bases). This CDR3 is built from 12 residues. V gave up 3 bases and J gave up 6 bases, with 9 bases separating them. The germline gives CDR1 LNHDA, CDR2 SQIVND (reference sequence). The CDR3 region is CASSMGGAEQYF. CDR3 coding DNA: TGTGCCAGTAGTATGGGGGGGGCCGAGCAGTACTTC.

The chain links TRBV5-1 to TRBJ1-1; 7 bases fit TRBD1. V dropped 1 base and J dropped 4; count of bases not matched to a gene: 7. This CDR3 contains 15 residues. Germline V gene lookup returns CDR1 SGHRS and CDR2 YFSETQ. CDR3 in amino acids: CASSLTGNRGTEAFF. The DNA of the CDR3 is TGCGCCAGCAGCTTGACTGGAAACAGGGGCACTGAAGCTTTCTTT. The full variable domain, completed using reference TRBV5-1 and TRBJ1-1, is KAGVTQTPRYLIKTRGQQVTLSCSPISGHRSVSWYQQTPGQGLQFLFEYFSETQRNKGNFPGRFSGRQFSNSRSEMNVSTLELGDSALYLCASSLTGNRGTEAFFGQGTRLTVV.

V and J are TRBV9 and TRBJ2-2, with 8 positions matching TRBD2. Per the germline V gene, CDR1 is SGDLS and CDR2 is YYNGEE. Trimming cost V 3 bases and J 4 bases; bases outside gene matches: 5. The CDR3 covers 15 residues. CDR3 sequence reads: CASSAGGAPTGELFF. In DNA, the CDR3 is TGTGCCAGCAGCGCCGGGGGGGCCCCCACCGGGGAGCTGTTTTTT. The whole variable domain, filled in from reference TRBV9 and TRBJ2-2, reads DSGVTQTPKHLITATGQRVTLRCSPRSGDLSVYWYQQSLDQGLQFLIQYYNGEERAKGNILERFSAQQFPDLHSELNLSSLELGDSALYFCASSAGGAPTGELFFGEGSRLTVL.

The chain joins TRBV10-2 to TRBJ2-5, with TRBD1 matching 7 bases. This CDR3 is built from 13 residues. CDR1 and CDR2 (germline): WSHSY, SAAADI. V dropped 8 bases and J dropped 5; count of bases not matched to a gene: 8. The CDR3 DNA reads as TGCGCCAGCCTCGAGACAGGGCACGAGACCCAGTACTTC. Translated: CASLETGHETQYF.